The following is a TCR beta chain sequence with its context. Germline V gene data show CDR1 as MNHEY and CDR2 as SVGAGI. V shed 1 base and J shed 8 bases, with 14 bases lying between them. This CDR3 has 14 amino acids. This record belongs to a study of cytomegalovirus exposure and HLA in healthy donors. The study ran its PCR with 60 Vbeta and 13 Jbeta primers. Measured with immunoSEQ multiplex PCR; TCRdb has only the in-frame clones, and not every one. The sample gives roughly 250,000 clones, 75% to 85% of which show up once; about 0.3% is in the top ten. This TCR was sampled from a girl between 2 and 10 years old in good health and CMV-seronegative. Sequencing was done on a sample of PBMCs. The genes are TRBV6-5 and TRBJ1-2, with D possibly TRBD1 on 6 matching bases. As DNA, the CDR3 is TGTGCCAGCAGTTACTACAGGGCATTTGCCGGCTACACCTTC. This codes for CASSYYRAFAGYTF.